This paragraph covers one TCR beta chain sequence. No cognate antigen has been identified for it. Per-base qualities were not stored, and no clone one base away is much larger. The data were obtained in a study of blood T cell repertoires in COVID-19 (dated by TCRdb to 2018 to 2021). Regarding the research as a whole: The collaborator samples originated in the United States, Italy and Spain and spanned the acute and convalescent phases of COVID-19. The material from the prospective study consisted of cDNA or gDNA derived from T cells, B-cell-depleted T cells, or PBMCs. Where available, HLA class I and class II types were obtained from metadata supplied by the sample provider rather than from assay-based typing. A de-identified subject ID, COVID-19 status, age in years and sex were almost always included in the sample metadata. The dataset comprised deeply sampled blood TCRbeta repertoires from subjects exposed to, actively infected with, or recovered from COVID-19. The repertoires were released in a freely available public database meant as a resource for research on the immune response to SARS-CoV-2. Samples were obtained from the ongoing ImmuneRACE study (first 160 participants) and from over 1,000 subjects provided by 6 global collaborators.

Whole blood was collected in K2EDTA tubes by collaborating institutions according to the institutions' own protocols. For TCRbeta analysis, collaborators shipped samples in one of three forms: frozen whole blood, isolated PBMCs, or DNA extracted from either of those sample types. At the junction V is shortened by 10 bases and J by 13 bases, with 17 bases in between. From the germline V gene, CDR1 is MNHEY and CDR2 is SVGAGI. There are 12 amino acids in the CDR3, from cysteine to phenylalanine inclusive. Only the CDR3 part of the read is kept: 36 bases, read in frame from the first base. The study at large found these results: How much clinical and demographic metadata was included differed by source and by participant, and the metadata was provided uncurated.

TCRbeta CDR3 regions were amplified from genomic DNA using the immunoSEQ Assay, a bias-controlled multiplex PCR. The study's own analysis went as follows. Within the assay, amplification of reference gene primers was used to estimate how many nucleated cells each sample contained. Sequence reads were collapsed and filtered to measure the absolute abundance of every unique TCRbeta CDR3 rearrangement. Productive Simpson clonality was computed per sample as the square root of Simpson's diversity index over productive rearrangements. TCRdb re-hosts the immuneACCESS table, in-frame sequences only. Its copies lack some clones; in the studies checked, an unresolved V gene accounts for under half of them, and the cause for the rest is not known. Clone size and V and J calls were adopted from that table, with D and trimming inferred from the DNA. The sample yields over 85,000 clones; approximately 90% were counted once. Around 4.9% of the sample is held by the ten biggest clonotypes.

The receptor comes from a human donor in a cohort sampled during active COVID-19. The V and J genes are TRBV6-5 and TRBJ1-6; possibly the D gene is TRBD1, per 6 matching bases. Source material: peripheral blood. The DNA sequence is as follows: TGTGCCACTTCAGGGGTAGGAGAGCCCCTCCACTTT. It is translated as CATSGVGEPLHF.